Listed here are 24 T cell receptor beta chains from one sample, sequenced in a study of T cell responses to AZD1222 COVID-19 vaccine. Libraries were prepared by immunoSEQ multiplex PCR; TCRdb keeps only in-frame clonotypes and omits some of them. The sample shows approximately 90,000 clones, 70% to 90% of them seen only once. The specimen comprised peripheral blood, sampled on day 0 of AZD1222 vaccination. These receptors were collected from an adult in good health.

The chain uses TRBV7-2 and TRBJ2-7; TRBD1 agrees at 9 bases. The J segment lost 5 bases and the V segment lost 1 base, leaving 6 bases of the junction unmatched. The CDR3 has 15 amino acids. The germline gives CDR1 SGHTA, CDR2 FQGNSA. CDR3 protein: CASSLVGTGPHEQYF. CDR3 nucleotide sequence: TGTGCCAGCAGCTTAGTGGGGACAGGGCCCCACGAGCAGTACTTC.

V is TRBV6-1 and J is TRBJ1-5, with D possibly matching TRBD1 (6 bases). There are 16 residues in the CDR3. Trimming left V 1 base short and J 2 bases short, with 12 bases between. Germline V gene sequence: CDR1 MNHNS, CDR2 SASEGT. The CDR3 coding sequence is TGTGCCAGCAGTGAAGGAGGGGGAACTCGCAATCAGCCCCAGCATTTT. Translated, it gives CASSEGGGTRNQPQHF.

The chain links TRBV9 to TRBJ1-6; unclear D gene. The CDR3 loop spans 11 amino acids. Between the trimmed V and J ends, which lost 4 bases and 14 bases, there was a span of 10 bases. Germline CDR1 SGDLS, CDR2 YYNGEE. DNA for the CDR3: TGTGCCAGCAGCTCCCTTAGTTCCCTCCACTTT. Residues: CASSSLSSLHF.

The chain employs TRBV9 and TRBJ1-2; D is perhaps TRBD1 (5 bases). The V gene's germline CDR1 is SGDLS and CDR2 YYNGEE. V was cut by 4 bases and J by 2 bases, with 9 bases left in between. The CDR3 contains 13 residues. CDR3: CASSLQVNYGYTF. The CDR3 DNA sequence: TGTGCCAGCAGCTTACAGGTCAACTATGGCTACACCTTC.

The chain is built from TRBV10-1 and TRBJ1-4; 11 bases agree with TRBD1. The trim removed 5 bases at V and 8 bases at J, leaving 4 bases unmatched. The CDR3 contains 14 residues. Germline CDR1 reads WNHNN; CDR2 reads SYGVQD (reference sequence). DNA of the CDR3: TGCGCCAGCAGTAGGGACAGGGGGGAGGAAAAACTGTTTTTT. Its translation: CASSRDRGEEKLFF.

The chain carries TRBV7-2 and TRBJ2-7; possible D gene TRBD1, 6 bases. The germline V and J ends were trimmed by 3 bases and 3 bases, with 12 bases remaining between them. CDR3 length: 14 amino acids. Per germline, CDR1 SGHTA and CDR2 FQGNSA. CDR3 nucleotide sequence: TGTGCCAGCAGCTTTAGGGGGAACCACTACGAGCAGTACTTC. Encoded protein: CASSFRGNHYEQYF.

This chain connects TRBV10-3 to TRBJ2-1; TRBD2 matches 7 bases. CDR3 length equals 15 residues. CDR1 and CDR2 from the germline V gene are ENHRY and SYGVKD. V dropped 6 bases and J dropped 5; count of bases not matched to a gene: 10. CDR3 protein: CAISDLRLADNEQFF. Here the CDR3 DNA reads TGTGCCATCAGCGACCTTAGACTAGCTGACAATGAGCAGTTCTTC.

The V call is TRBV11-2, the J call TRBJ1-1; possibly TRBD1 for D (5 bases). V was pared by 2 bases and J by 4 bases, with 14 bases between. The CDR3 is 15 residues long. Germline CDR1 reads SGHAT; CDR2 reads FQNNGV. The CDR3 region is CASSLHRFGGTEAFF. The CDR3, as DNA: TGTGCCAGCAGCTTACACAGGTTCGGGGGCACTGAAGCTTTCTTT. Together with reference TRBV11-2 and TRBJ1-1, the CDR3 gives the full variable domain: EAGVAQSPRYKIIEKRQSVAFWCNPISGHATLYWYQQILGQGPKLLIQFQNNGVVDDSQLPKDRFSAERLKGVDSTLKIQPAKLEDSAVYLCASSLHRFGGTEAFFGQGTRLTVV.

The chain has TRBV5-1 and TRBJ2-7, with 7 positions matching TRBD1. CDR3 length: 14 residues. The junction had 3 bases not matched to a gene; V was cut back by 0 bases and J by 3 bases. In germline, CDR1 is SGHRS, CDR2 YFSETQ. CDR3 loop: CASSLGGGLYEQYF. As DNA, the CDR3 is TGCGCCAGCAGCTTGGGAGGGGGCCTCTACGAGCAGTACTTC.

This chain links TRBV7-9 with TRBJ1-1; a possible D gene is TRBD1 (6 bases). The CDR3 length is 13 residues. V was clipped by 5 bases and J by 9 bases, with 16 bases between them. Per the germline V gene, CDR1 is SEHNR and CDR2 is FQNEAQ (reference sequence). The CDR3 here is CASSPPSGHKAFF. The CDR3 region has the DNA TGTGCCAGCAGCCCCCCTTCGGGACATAAAGCTTTCTTT.

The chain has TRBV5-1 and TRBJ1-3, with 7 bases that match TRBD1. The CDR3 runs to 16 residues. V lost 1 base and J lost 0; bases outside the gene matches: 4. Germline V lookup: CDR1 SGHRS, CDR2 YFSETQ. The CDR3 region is CASSLTGVYSGNTIYF. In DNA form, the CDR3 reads TGCGCCAGCAGCTTGACAGGGGTCTACTCTGGAAACACCATATATTTT. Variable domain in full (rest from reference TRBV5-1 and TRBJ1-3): KAGVTQTPRYLIKTRGQQVTLSCSPISGHRSVSWYQQTPGQGLQFLFEYFSETQRNKGNFPGRFSGRQFSNSRSEMNVSTLELGDSALYLCASSLTGVYSGNTIYFGEGSWLTVV.

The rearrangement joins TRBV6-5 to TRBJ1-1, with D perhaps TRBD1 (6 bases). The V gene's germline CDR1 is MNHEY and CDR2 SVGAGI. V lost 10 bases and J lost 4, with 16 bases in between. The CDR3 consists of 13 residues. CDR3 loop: CATTRGGGTEAFF. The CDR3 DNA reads TGTGCCACCACCCGAGGGGGAGGCACTGAAGCTTTCTTT.

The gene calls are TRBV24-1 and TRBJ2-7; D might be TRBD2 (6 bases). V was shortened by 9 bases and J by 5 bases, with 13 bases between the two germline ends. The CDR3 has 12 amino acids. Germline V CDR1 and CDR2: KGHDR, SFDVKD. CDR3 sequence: CATGMGGHEQYF. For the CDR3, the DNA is TGTGCCACCGGAATGGGGGGACACGAGCAGTACTTC.

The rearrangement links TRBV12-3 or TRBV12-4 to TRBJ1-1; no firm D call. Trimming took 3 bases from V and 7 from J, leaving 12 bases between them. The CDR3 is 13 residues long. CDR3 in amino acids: CASSFRSRDEAFF. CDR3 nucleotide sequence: TGTGCCAGCAGTTTTAGATCGAGAGATGAAGCTTTCTTT.

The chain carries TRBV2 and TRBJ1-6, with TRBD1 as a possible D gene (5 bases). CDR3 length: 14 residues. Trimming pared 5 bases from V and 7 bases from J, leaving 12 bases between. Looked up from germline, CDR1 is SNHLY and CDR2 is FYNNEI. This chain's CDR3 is CASSPGQRNSPLHF. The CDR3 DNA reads TGTGCCAGCAGTCCCGGACAAAGAAATTCACCCCTCCACTTT.

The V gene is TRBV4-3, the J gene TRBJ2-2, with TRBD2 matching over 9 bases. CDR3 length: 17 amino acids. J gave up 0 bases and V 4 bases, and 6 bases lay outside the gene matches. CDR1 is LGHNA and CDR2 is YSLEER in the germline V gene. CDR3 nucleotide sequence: TGCGCCAGCAGCCGGGTGACTAGCGGTTCGAACACCGGGGAGCTGTTTTTT. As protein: CASSRVTSGSNTGELFF.

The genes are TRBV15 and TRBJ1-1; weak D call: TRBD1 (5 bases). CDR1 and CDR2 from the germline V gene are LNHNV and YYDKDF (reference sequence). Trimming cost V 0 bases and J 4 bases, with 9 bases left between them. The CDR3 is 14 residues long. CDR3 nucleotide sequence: TGTGCCACCAGCAGAGATCTGGGGGGCACTGAAGCTTTCTTT. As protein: CATSRDLGGTEAFF.

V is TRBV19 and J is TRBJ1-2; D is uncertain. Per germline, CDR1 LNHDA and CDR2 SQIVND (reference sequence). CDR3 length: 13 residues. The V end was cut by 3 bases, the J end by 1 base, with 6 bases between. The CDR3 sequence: CASSIRSNYGYTF. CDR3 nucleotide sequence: TGTGCCAGTAGTATTCGCAGTAACTATGGCTACACCTTC.

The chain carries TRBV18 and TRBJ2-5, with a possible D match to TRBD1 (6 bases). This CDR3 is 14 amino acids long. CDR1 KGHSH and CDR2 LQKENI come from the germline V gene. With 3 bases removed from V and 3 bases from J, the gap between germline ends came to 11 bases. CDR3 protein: CASSPLWTEETQYF. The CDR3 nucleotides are TGTGCCAGCTCACCCCTCTGGACAGAAGAGACCCAGTACTTC.

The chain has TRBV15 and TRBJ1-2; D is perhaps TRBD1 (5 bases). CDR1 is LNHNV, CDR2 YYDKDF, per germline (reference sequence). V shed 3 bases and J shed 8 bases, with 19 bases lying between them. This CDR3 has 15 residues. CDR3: CATSRELTGGRGYTF. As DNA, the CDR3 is TGTGCCACCAGCAGGGAACTAACAGGAGGGAGAGGCTACACCTTC.

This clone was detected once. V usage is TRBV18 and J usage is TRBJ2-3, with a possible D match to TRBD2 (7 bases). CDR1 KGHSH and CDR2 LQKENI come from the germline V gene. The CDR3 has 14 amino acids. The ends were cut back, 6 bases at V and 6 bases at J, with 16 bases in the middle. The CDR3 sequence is CASSGGGGRDTQYF. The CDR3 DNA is TGTGCCAGCTCCGGGGGCGGGGGCCGGGATACGCAGTATTTT.

This CDR3 reads CASSERGAQTEAFF. CDR3 bases: TGTGCCAGCAGTGAACGGGGGGCGCAGACTGAAGCTTTCTTT. V usage is TRBV25-1 and J usage is TRBJ1-1, with D possibly being TRBD1 (6 bases). Trimming left V 2 bases short and J 5 bases short, with 12 bases between. The CDR3 runs to 14 residues. In germline, CDR1 is MGHDK, CDR2 SYGVNS.

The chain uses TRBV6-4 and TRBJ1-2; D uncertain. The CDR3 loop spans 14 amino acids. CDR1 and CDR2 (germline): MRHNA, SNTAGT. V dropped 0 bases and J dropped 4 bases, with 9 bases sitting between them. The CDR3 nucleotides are TGTGCCAGCAGTGACTCGGAGGGAAGCTATGGCTACACCTTC. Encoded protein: CASSDSEGSYGYTF.

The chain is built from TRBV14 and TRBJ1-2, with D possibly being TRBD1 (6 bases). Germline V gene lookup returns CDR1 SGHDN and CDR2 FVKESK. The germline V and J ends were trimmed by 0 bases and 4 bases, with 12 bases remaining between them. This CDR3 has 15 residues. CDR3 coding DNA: TGTGCCAGCAGCCAAGACCTAACAGGGCCCTATGGCTACACCTTC. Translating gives CASSQDLTGPYGYTF.